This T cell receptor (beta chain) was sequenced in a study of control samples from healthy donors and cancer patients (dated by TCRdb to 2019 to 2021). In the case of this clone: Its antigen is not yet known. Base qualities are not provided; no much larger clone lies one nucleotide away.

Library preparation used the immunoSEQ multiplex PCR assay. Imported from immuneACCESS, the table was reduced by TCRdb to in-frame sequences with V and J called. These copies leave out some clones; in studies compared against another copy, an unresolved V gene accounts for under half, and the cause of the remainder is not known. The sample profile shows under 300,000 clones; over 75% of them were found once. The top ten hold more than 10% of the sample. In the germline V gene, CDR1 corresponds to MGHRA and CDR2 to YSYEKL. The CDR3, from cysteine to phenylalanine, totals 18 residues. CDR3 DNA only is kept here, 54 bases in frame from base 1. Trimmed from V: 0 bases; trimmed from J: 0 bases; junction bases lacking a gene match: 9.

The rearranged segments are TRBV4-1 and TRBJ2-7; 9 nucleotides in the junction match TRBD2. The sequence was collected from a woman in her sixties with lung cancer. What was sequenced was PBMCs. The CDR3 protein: CASSQEPGLAVGSYEQYF. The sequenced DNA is TGCGCCAGCAGCCAAGAGCCGGGACTAGCTGTCGGCTCCTACGAGCAGTACTTC.